The text below deals with one TCR beta chain. Its antigen remains unidentified. Then a second PCR, running roughly 6 to 11 cycles, was carried out with a sample-barcoded 5' primer and a J-beta primer mix. One entry per CDR3 protein, called by TCRdb with MiXCR from the 5' RACE reads. Altogether approximately 690,000 distinct CDR3 sequences are present, 58% being singletons, with the ten largest covering 30% to 45%. The record originates from a study of blood T cells in healthy people across ages. Study-level background: Template switching retrieved approximately one barcoded beta molecule for each two T cells. Study-level results: It was held that the diversity estimates obtained from one million T cells were underestimates.

The CDR3 covers 11 residues. Germline V gives CDR1 GTSNPN, CDR2 SVGIG (reference sequence). This TCR was sampled from a man between 60 and 75 years old in good health. Source material: blood. The chain links TRBV30 to TRBJ2-5; D is ambiguous. With the DNA end fitting TRBJ2-7 better, the J assignment may be wrong. In nucleotides, the CDR3 is TGTGCCTGGAGTAACCCGGACGAGCAGTACTTC. It yields the protein CAWSNPDEQYF.